These 10 T cell receptor beta chains were all obtained from the same sample, sequenced in a study of T cell changes during pregnancy in multiple sclerosis. The protocol was immunoSEQ multiplex PCR, while the TCRdb copy is restricted to in-frame clones and leaves out a portion. The sample consists of roughly 72,000 clones, 80% to 90% of them appearing once. Sample: peripheral blood, taken in the first trimester of pregnancy. These receptors were taken from a female donor in good health, enrolled as a control in a pregnancy study.

The gene calls are TRBV28 and TRBJ2-7; TRBD1 is a possible D gene (6 bases). CDR1 and CDR2 from the germline V gene are MDHEN and SYDVKM. This CDR3 has 15 amino acids. V was clipped by 4 bases and J by 0 bases, with 13 bases between them. The CDR3 sequence: CASSYGQTNSYEQYF. For the CDR3, the DNA is TGTGCCAGCAGTTATGGACAGACTAACTCCTACGAGCAGTACTTC.

The chain is built from TRBV7-2 and TRBJ2-2, with D unresolved. The CDR3 is 17 amino acids. V gave up 0 bases and J gave up 3 bases, with 14 bases separating them. Germline V gene data show CDR1 as SGHTA and CDR2 as FQGNSA. This CDR3 reads CASSLASLSDYTGELFF. The CDR3, as DNA: TGTGCCAGCAGCTTAGCGTCTTTATCAGATTACACCGGGGAGCTGTTTTTT.

V usage is TRBV4-1 and J usage is TRBJ1-1; 7 positions match TRBD1. Germline loops: CDR1 MGHRA, CDR2 YSYEKL. The CDR3 totals 14 residues. J gave up 1 base and V 2 bases, and 1 base lay outside the gene matches. CDR3 in amino acids: CASSQYRGNTEAFF. The CDR3 coding sequence is TGCGCCAGCAGCCAATACAGGGGGAACACTGAAGCTTTCTTT.

The rearrangement uses TRBV19 and TRBJ2-7; 9 positions match TRBD2. Germline assignment: CDR1 LNHDA and CDR2 SQIVND (reference sequence). The CDR3 consists of 16 residues. The V gene end was trimmed by 4 bases and the J gene end by 4 bases; junction bases not matched to a gene: 11. The CDR3 spells CASSTSASGKTYEQYF. CDR3 sequence (DNA): TGTGCCAGTAGTACCTCCGCTAGCGGGAAAACATACGAGCAGTACTTC.

The V call is TRBV29-1, the J call TRBJ2-2; the match to TRBD2 covers 13 bases. Trimming cost V 4 bases and J 4 bases; bases outside gene matches: 6. Germline V gives CDR1 SQVTM, CDR2 ANQGSEA. The CDR3 runs to 16 residues. Here the CDR3 reads CSVATGLAGPTGELFF. The DNA for the CDR3 is TGCAGCGTTGCTACGGGACTAGCGGGACCCACCGGGGAGCTGTTTTTT.

The chain employs TRBV18 and TRBJ1-1, with D possibly being TRBD1 (6 bases). V lost 1 base to trimming and J lost 3 bases, with 12 bases between them. The germline V gene encodes CDR1 KGHSH and CDR2 LQKENI. The CDR3 has 15 amino acids. The CDR3 DNA follows: TGTGCCAGCTCACCACTCCAGGGGAGGGACACTGAAGCTTTCTTT. It yields the protein CASSPLQGRDTEAFF.

The chain combines TRBV5-1 with TRBJ2-1; tentatively, D is TRBD2 (7 bases). Germline V gives CDR1 SGHRS, CDR2 YFSETQ. The V end was cut by 3 bases, the J end by 10 bases, with 23 bases between. The CDR3 length is 16 residues. The CDR3 DNA reads as TGCGCCAGCAGCTCTGGGAGGGGGGAGGGCCAAGAAGAGCAGTTCTTC. Its translation: CASSSGRGEGQEEQFF.

The rearrangement uses TRBV20-1 and TRBJ2-1; possible D gene TRBD1, 6 bases. V was trimmed by 5 bases and J by 8 bases, leaving 10 bases between them. This CDR3 spans 11 amino acids. CDR1 and CDR2 (germline): DFQATT, SNEGSKA (reference sequence). The CDR3 region has the DNA TGCAGTGCTGGACAGTTCGATGAGCAGTTCTTC. Protein: CSAGQFDEQFF.

The chain is built from TRBV19 and TRBJ2-5, with a possible D match to TRBD2 (6 bases). This CDR3 has 13 residues. Trimming removed 4 bases at V and 4 bases at J, with 10 bases between. Germline V CDR1 and CDR2: LNHDA, SQIVND (reference sequence). The CDR3 sequence: CASSTGGAETQYF. The CDR3 region has the DNA TGTGCCAGTAGTACCGGAGGGGCAGAGACCCAGTACTTC.

This chain links TRBV19 with TRBJ2-3; 13 bases agree with TRBD2. The CDR3 contains 19 residues. Looked up from germline, CDR1 is LNHDA and CDR2 is SQIVND (reference sequence). After removal of 4 bases from V and 3 bases from J, the junction contained 13 bases not matched to a gene. The CDR3 reads CASSRGLTMGLAGTDTQYF. The CDR3 DNA is TGTGCCAGTAGTAGGGGACTCACGATGGGACTAGCGGGGACAGATACGCAGTATTTT.